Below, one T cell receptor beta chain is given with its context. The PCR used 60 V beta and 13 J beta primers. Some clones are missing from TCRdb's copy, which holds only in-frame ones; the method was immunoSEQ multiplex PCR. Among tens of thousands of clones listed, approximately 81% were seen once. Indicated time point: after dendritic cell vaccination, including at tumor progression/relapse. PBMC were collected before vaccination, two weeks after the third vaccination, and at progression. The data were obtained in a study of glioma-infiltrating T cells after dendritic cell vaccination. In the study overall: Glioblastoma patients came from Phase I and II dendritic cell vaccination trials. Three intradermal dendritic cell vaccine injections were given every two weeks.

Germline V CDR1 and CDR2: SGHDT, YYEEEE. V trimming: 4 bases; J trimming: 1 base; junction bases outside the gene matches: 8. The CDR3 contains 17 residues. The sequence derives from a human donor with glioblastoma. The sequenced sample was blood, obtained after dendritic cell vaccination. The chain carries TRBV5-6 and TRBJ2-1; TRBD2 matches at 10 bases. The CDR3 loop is CASSPRTSGWSYNEQFF. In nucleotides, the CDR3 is TGTGCCAGCAGCCCGCGGACTAGCGGCTGGTCCTACAATGAGCAGTTCTTC.